The rows below give T cell receptor beta chains drawn from one sample of a study of identical twins. Via MiXCR, TCRdb re-called the 5' RACE reads, giving one row per CDR3 protein. In the table there are roughly 230,000 distinct CDR3 sequences, about 8.5% of which are singletons. The sample also formed part of further work on yellow fever vaccine responses in identical twins.

Sample: CD8+ T cells sorted from blood. These receptors were obtained from a woman under 30 in good health. Each CDR3 is given with its conserved first and last residue. A D gene is named only where the DNA matches it firmly. The listing skips clone size in some rows; elsewhere it reads once, few, many or a size class.

j_call clone_size d_call v_call cdr3_aa cdr3_nt
TRBJ2-5 few . TRBV5-1 CASSLGDRRGPQETQYF TGCGCCAGCAGCTTGGGTGATAGAAGGGGTCCCCAAGAGACCCAGTACTTC
TRBJ2-7 many . TRBV29-1 CSVRLVVLDQNSYEQYF TGCAGCGTGAGGCTCGTGGTGCTAGACCAAAACTCCTACGAGCAGTACTTC
TRBJ1-1 few . TRBV29-1 CSVEGYNRGEAFF TGCAGCGTTGAGGGATATAACAGAGGGGAAGCTTTCTTT
TRBJ2-1 few . TRBV7-9 CASRTPSGASYYNEQFF TGTGCCAGCAGAACACCCTCAGGGGCCTCCTACTACAATGAGCAGTTCTTC
TRBJ2-1 few . TRBV24-1 CATSDPDGDSYNEQFF TGTGCCACCAGTGACCCGGACGGGGACTCCTACAATGAGCAGTTCTTC
TRBJ2-3 . TRBD2 TRBV11-2 CASSLGGGGEYTQYF TGTGCCAGCAGCTTAGGAGGCGGGGGGGAATATACGCAGTATTTT
TRBJ1-1 few . TRBV10-3 CAISESRRGYDTEAFF TGTGCCATCAGTGAGTCACGGAGGGGGTATGACACTGAAGCTTTCTTT
TRBJ2-1 . . TRBV19 CASSMVGPSGYEQFF TGTGCCAGTAGTATGGTCGGACCTTCAGGATATGAGCAGTTCTTC
TRBJ2-5 many TRBD1 TRBV29-1 CSVEWRDRAWETQYF TGCAGCGTTGAATGGCGGGACAGGGCATGGGAGACCCAGTACTTC
TRBJ2-3 . . TRBV19 CASSNFISSSTDTQYF TGTGCCAGTAGCAACTTCATATCCTCTAGCACAGATACGCAGTATTTT
TRBJ2-7 many . TRBV27 CASSLSVGEGAHEQYF TGTGCCAGCAGTTTGTCAGTCGGGGAGGGGGCACACGAGCAGTACTTC
TRBJ2-1 many . TRBV5-1 CASSLVSGLTYNEQFF TGCGCCAGCAGCTTGGTCTCAGGACTTACCTACAATGAGCAGTTCTTC
TRBJ2-7 . TRBD2 TRBV4-3 CASSQDLGLAGGEQYF TGCGCCAGCAGCCAAGATCTGGGACTAGCGGGAGGCGAGCAGTACTTC
TRBJ2-1 few TRBD2 TRBV29-1 CSVDRGLAEHNEQFF TGCAGCGTTGATAGGGGCCTAGCGGAGCACAATGAGCAGTTCTTC
TRBJ2-7 few TRBD1 TRBV20-1 CSAREAGQGNEQYF TGCAGTGCTAGAGAGGCGGGACAGGGGAACGAGCAGTACTTC
TRBJ1-4 few . TRBV12-3/TRBV12-4 CASTSSLRGNEKLFF TGTGCCAGCACCTCCTCCCTGAGGGGTAATGAAAAACTGTTTTTT
TRBJ2-7 many . TRBV25-1 CATEGQGSYEQYF TGTGCCACCGAGGGGCAGGGATCCTACGAGCAGTACTTC
TRBJ2-1 many TRBD2 TRBV3-1 CASSQDVLAGSSQFF TGTGCCAGCAGCCAAGATGTGCTAGCGGGCTCTTCCCAGTTCTTC
TRBJ2-5 . . TRBV6-5 CASRDSPLQETQYF TGTGCCAGCAGGGACTCTCCATTACAAGAGACCCAGTACTTC
TRBJ2-5 . . TRBV4-3 CASSPSIQETQYF TGCGCCAGCAGCCCATCTATCCAAGAGACCCAGTACTTC
TRBJ2-6 many . TRBV28 CASSVGGARSTGANVLTF TGTGCCAGCAGTGTAGGGGGGGCGCGATCAACTGGGGCCAACGTCCTGACTTTC
TRBJ2-7 few . TRBV9 CASSVGMNYEQYF TGTGCCAGCAGCGTAGGGATGAACTACGAGCAGTACTTC
TRBJ1-2 . . TRBV7-3 CASSPHREGDYGYTF TGTGCCAGCAGCCCCCATAGGGAGGGGGACTATGGCTACACCTTC
TRBJ2-7 few . TRBV21-1 CASSPPGSTVVVGQYF TGTGCCAGCAGCCCCCCGGGGTCAACGGTGGTTGTAGGGCAGTACTTC
TRBJ2-5 many . TRBV29-1 CSVELGSSAQYF TGCAGCGTTGAACTCGGTTCTTCCGCCCAGTACTTC
TRBJ2-1 . TRBD2 TRBV7-9 CASSLVETSDNEQFF TGTGCCAGCAGCTTAGTGGAGACTAGCGACAATGAGCAGTTCTTC
TRBJ2-2 few TRBD2 TRBV5-5 CASSLGGSRTGELFF TGTGCCAGCAGCTTGGGCGGGAGCAGGACCGGGGAGCTGTTTTTT
TRBJ2-4 few . TRBV27 CASSKNREAKNIQYF TGTGCCAGCAGTAAGAACCGGGAAGCCAAAAACATTCAGTACTTC
TRBJ2-7 few . TRBV3-1 CASSQEIGSSYEQYF TGTGCCAGCAGCCAAGAGATAGGCAGCTCCTACGAGCAGTACTTC
TRBJ2-7 few TRBD2 TRBV4-3 CASSPPRLAGGIAYEQYF TGCGCCAGCAGCCCTCCCAGACTAGCGGGAGGGATTGCCTACGAGCAGTACTTC
TRBJ2-3 few . TRBV4-2 CASTARYPGQSTDTQYF TGTGCCAGCACCGCCCGCTACCCAGGTCAGAGCACAGATACGCAGTATTTT
TRBJ2-1 . . TRBV7-9 CASSSPAANEQFF TGTGCCAGCAGCTCCCCGGCGGCCAATGAGCAGTTCTTC
TRBJ2-1 . . TRBV6-5 CASSYLQGSEQFF TGTGCCAGCAGTTACCTACAGGGTTCTGAGCAGTTCTTC
TRBJ2-1 few . TRBV19 CASSIVHRRSYNEQFF TGTGCCAGTAGTATAGTTCATAGAAGGTCCTACAATGAGCAGTTCTTC
TRBJ1-4 many . TRBV15 CATSRGVEGTLNGLFF TGTGCCACCAGCAGAGGCGTTGAGGGTACTCTAAACGGTCTGTTTTTT
TRBJ1-5 . . TRBV4-1 CASSQVQDNSNQPQHF TGCGCCAGCAGCCAAGTACAGGATAATAGCAATCAGCCCCAGCATTTT
TRBJ2-7 . . TRBV27 CASGESYYEQYF TGTGCCAGCGGCGAGTCATACTACGAGCAGTACTTC
TRBJ2-7 . TRBD1 TRBV7-9 CASSHHRGQGAYEQYF TGTGCCAGCAGCCACCACCGCGGACAGGGTGCCTACGAGCAGTACTTC
TRBJ2-3 many . TRBV7-8 CASRRRITDTQYF TGTGCCTCCAGGAGGAGAATTACAGATACGCAGTATTTT
TRBJ2-5 . . TRBV24-1 CATSDFGYQETQYF TGTGCCACCAGTGATTTCGGATACCAAGAGACCCAGTACTTC
TRBJ2-7 . TRBD1 TRBV28 CASSTRTGYEQYF TGTGCCAGCAGTACCCGGACAGGGTACGAGCAGTACTTC
TRBJ2-2 many . TRBV5-1 CASSTMNTGELFF TGCGCCAGCAGCACAATGAATACCGGGGAGCTGTTTTTT
TRBJ2-7 many TRBD1 TRBV28 CASSPTGTGSYEQYF TGTGCCAGCAGTCCCACCGGGACAGGTTCCTACGAGCAGTACTTC
TRBJ2-3 few TRBD2 TRBV12-3/TRBV12-4 CASSLTASGGTSTDTQYF TGTGCCAGCAGTTTAACGGCTAGCGGGGGCACTAGCACAGATACGCAGTATTTT
TRBJ1-5 few TRBD1 TRBV27 CASRQGKEPQHF TGTGCCAGTCGACAGGGGAAAGAACCCCAGCATTTT